A single sample is the source of the 26 T cell receptor beta chains below, sequenced in a study of blood T cells in healthy people across ages. A second PCR, run for about 7 to 11 cycles, used a sample-barcoded 5' primer plus a J-beta primer mix. TCRdb called the 5' RACE reads again in MiXCR, with one record for every CDR3 protein. The profile shows hundreds of thousands of distinct CDR3 sequences, around 24% of them singletons. These same records also appear under a second study, on T cells of mothers and their children.

Sample: blood. The receptors were gathered from a boy aged 10-17 years in good health.

This clonotype was recorded a few times. The rearrangement links TRBV27 to TRBJ2-5, with 11 bases identical to TRBD1. Germline assignment: CDR1 MNHEY and CDR2 SMNVEV (reference sequence). Losses at the gene ends were 2 bases for V and 6 bases for J; bases not matched to a gene: 8. There are 16 residues in the CDR3. CDR3 bases: TGTGCCAGCAGTTTAACTGTCGGACAGGGGGCGCAGACCCAGTACTTC. It translates to CASSLTVGQGAQTQYF.

This clonotype was recorded at least ten times. The V gene is TRBV5-1, the J gene TRBJ2-3, with no clear D. V gave up 0 bases and J gave up 3 bases, with 8 bases separating them. This CDR3 is 14 amino acids long. The germline gives CDR1 SGHRS, CDR2 YFSETQ. CDR3 region: CASSLGQATDTQYF. CDR3 sequence (DNA): TGCGCCAGCAGCTTGGGTCAGGCTACAGATACGCAGTATTTT.

The chain recombines TRBV5-1 with TRBJ1-1; a weak D match, TRBD1 (6 bases). The CDR3 length is 14 residues. The V and J ends lost 4 bases and 1 base respectively, with 11 bases between them. Germline lookup yields CDR1 SGHRS and CDR2 YFSETQ. CDR3 region: CASSPLQGNTEAFF. The CDR3 region has the DNA TGCGCCAGCAGCCCTCTACAGGGGAACACTGAAGCTTTCTTT. The complete variable domain, with remaining parts taken from reference TRBV5-1 and TRBJ1-1, reads KAGVTQTPRYLIKTRGQQVTLSCSPISGHRSVSWYQQTPGQGLQFLFEYFSETQRNKGNFPGRFSGRQFSNSRSEMNVSTLELGDSALYLCASSPLQGNTEAFFGQGTRLTVV.

This clonotype was found a few times. The chain joins TRBV7-6 to TRBJ2-3, with TRBD2 matching over 8 bases. In germline, CDR1 is SGHVS, CDR2 FNYEAQ. The CDR3 has 18 residues. V lost 1 base and J lost 2; bases outside the gene matches: 11. CDR3 sequence: CASSLVGWIAGNTDTQYF. The CDR3 bases are TGTGCCAGCAGCTTAGTCGGGTGGATAGCGGGGAACACAGATACGCAGTATTTT.

This clonotype was recorded a few times. V is TRBV5-1 and J is TRBJ2-5; 7 bases line up with TRBD1. The germline gives CDR1 SGHRS, CDR2 YFSETQ. The CDR3 has 14 amino acids. J was trimmed by 4 bases and V by 4 bases; bases with no gene match: 7. CDR3: CASSIRQGLETQYF. The CDR3 region has the DNA TGCGCCAGCAGCATCCGACAGGGTCTAGAGACCCAGTACTTC.

This clonotype was seen only a few times. This chain links TRBV28 with TRBJ2-7, with 8 bases matching TRBD2. CDR1 MDHEN and CDR2 SYDVKM come from the germline V gene. V lost 7 bases, J lost 2 bases, and 13 bases stayed unmatched. The CDR3 consists of 16 residues. Here the CDR3 DNA reads TGTGCCAGCAAAGCAGAGTTTGCGGGGGGCCCCTACGAGCAGTACTTC. This translates into CASKAEFAGGPYEQYF.

This clonotype was seen a handful of times. V is TRBV7-2 and J is TRBJ2-1; perhaps D is TRBD1 or TRBD2 (7 bases each). The V end was cut by 1 base, the J end by 7 bases, with 14 bases between. Germline CDR1 is SGHTA and CDR2 is FQGNSA. The CDR3 is 15 residues long. The chain's CDR3 is CASSLGSRGGNEQFF. CDR3 in DNA: TGTGCCAGCAGCTTAGGATCCAGGGGGGGGAATGAGCAGTTCTTC.

This clonotype was picked up one time. This chain connects TRBV4-2 to TRBJ2-4, with 10 bases matching TRBD2. This CDR3 has 16 residues. V shed 4 bases and J 0 bases; nucleotides not matched to a gene: 3. Germline-derived CDR1 and CDR2 are LGHNA and YNFKEQ. CDR3 sequence reads: CASSPRTSGAKNIQYF. In DNA form, the CDR3 reads TGTGCCAGCAGCCCGAGGACTAGCGGAGCCAAAAACATTCAGTACTTC.

The chain employs TRBV12-3 or TRBV12-4 and TRBJ2-5, with 10 positions matching TRBD2. V shed 5 bases and J 5 bases; nucleotides not matched to a gene: 8. The CDR3 runs to 15 residues. In nucleotides, the CDR3 is TGTGCCAGCAGTCCCACTAGCGGGGCCCTCGAGACCCAGTACTTC. It encodes CASSPTSGALETQYF.

This clonotype was detected only a few times. The chain is built from TRBV12-3 or TRBV12-4 and TRBJ2-6; D remains ambiguous. Between the trimmed V and J ends, which lost 0 bases and 1 base, there was a span of 13 bases. This CDR3 region has 18 residues. CDR3 in DNA: TGTGCCAGCAGTTTAGCGCTAGACCCCGGATCTGGGGCCAACGTCCTGACTTTC. Translated, it gives CASSLALDPGSGANVLTF.

This clonotype came up a few times. The chain couples TRBV9 to TRBJ1-2, with D tentatively TRBD1 (6 bases). Germline V gene sequence: CDR1 SGDLS, CDR2 YYNGEE. Between the trimmed V and J ends, which lost 3 bases and 3 bases, there was a span of 15 bases. The CDR3 extends over 15 amino acids. The CDR3 reads CASSATGWDYYGYTF. The CDR3 DNA reads TGTGCCAGCAGCGCTACAGGGTGGGACTACTATGGCTACACCTTC.

The chain links TRBV11-2 to TRBJ2-1, with TRBD2 as a possible D gene (5 bases). Trimming left V 1 base short and J 2 bases short, with 12 bases between. CDR3 size: 16 residues. CDR1 is SGHAT and CDR2 is FQNNGV in the germline V gene. The CDR3 sequence: CASSLGFAEAYNEQFF. CDR3 coding DNA: TGTGCCAGCAGCTTAGGATTCGCGGAGGCCTACAATGAGCAGTTCTTC.

This clonotype was found a few times. The J gene is TRBJ1-2, the V gene TRBV6-5; D not certain. This CDR3 spans 14 amino acids. Looked up from germline, CDR1 is MNHEY and CDR2 is SVGAGI. The V and J ends lost 6 bases and 2 bases respectively, with 13 bases between them. As DNA, the CDR3 is TGTGCCAGCAGCAACGACATGACGAACTATGGCTACACCTTC. It translates to CASSNDMTNYGYTF.

This clonotype was picked up a small number of times. J is TRBJ1-4 and V is TRBV20-1, with D hard to call. V was trimmed by 1 base and J by 13 bases, leaving 10 bases between them. CDR1 DFQATT and CDR2 SNEGSKA come from the germline V gene (reference sequence). This CDR3 contains 11 residues. CDR3 protein: CSARGPTGLFF. The DNA for the CDR3 is TGCAGTGCTAGAGGACCGACGGGACTGTTTTTT.

This clonotype was counted between two and nine times. The CDR3 nucleotides read TGTGCCAGCAGCAAAAAGGGAGTAGCGGCCTACGAGCAGTACTTC. Amino acids: CASSKKGVAAYEQYF. V usage is TRBV21-1 and J usage is TRBJ2-7; TRBD2 reflects the table's D call only, with no check against the DNA. TRBV21-1 is a documented pseudogene. This CDR3 has 15 residues.

This clonotype was seen more than once but under ten times. V is TRBV4-3 and J is TRBJ1-4; a possible D gene is TRBD1 (5 bases). V was pared by 0 bases and J by 3 bases, with 5 bases between. Germline V CDR1 and CDR2: LGHNA, YSLEER. The CDR3 spans 14 residues. The CDR3 protein is CASSQETANEKLFF. CDR3 coding DNA: TGCGCCAGCAGCCAAGAGACAGCTAATGAAAAACTGTTTTTT.

This chain links TRBV6-5 with TRBJ2-5; D unclear. Trimming took off 2 bases at V and 0 bases at J, with 7 bases between the two ends. The CDR3 loop spans 14 amino acids. The germline CDR1 and CDR2 sequences are MNHEY and SVGAGI. CDR3 sequence (DNA): TGTGCCAGCAGTTACATGGGGTACCAAGAGACCCAGTACTTC. Residues: CASSYMGYQETQYF.

CDR3 DNA: TGTGCCAGCAGCGTACGAGGGGACAGAGTCCAAGAGACCCAGTACTTC. Translation: CASSVRGDRVQETQYF. V usage is TRBV9 and J usage is TRBJ2-5; 7 nucleotides match TRBD1. There are 16 residues in the CDR3. CDR1 is SGDLS, CDR2 YYNGEE, per germline. V lost 1 base and J lost 1; bases outside the gene matches: 7.

The J gene is TRBJ2-7, the V gene TRBV4-3; unclear D gene. The CDR3 is 15 amino acids. Germline V lookup: CDR1 LGHNA, CDR2 YSLEER. Trimming removed 1 base from V and 2 bases from J, with 12 bases in between. The CDR3 here is CASSQGLGFTYEQYF. CDR3 coding DNA: TGCGCCAGCAGCCAAGGATTAGGGTTCACCTACGAGCAGTACTTC.

This clonotype was seen ten or more times. The rearrangement uses TRBV5-1 and TRBJ2-5; perhaps TRBD2 as D (6 bases). The J call is doubtful: the DNA matches TRBJ2-7 better. Germline values: CDR1 SGHRS, CDR2 YFSETQ. The CDR3 runs 16 residues. CDR3 in amino acids: CASRALGGALSYEQYF. The CDR3 DNA follows: TGCGCCAGCAGGGCCCTCGGCGGGGCCCTGTCCTACGAGCAGTACTTC.

The table lists this clonotype with a few counts. The chain combines TRBV7-9 with TRBJ1-2, with D hard to call. CDR1 is SEHNR and CDR2 is FQNEAQ in the germline V gene (reference sequence). The V and J ends lost 5 bases and 12 bases respectively, with 13 bases between them. There are 11 residues in the CDR3. CDR3 residues: CASSDLSTHTF. The CDR3 nucleotides read TGTGCCAGCAGCGATTTGTCCACCCACACCTTC.

Remarks on this clonotype: A read error may produce the germline difference seen at one junction end. The chain employs TRBV7-9 and TRBJ2-7; 7 nucleotides agree with TRBD1. The CDR3 extends over 14 amino acids. CDR1 and CDR2 (germline): SEHNR, FQNEAQ (reference sequence). CDR3 bases: TGTGCCGGCAGCTCCGGACAGGAAATCTACGAGCAGTACTTC. As protein: CAGSSGQEIYEQYF. Based on the CDR3 plus reference TRBV7-9 and TRBJ2-7, the full variable domain is DTGVSQNPRHKITKRGQNVTFRCDPISEHNRLYWYRQTLGQGPEFLTYFQNEAQLEKSRLLSDRFSAERPKGSFSTLEIQRTEQGDSAMYLCAGSSGQEIYEQYFGPGTRLTVT.

This sequence joins TRBV20-1 and TRBJ2-3; 11 nucleotides match TRBD2. The V gene's germline CDR1 is DFQATT and CDR2 SNEGSKA (reference sequence). The CDR3 has 13 residues. V was clipped by 6 bases and J by 2 bases; unmatched bases: 1. The DNA of the CDR3 is TGCAGTGCGACTAGCGGGAACACAGATACGCAGTATTTT. Protein product: CSATSGNTDTQYF.

The sample holds many counts of this clonotype. The gene calls are TRBV28 and TRBJ2-4; TRBD1 might be the D (5 bases). The CDR3 is 13 amino acids. Per the germline V gene, CDR1 is MDHEN and CDR2 is SYDVKM. V lost 6 bases, J lost 5 bases, and 11 bases lay in between. CDR3 sequence (DNA): TGTGCCAGCAGCTTACCAGGGCAAAACATTCAGTACTTC. Translated, it gives CASSLPGQNIQYF. The full variable domain, rest sourced from reference TRBV28 and TRBJ2-4, is DVKVTQSSRYLVKRTGEKVFLECVQDMDHENMFWYRQDPGLGLRLIYFSYDVKMKEKGDIPEGYSVSREKKERFSLILESASTNQTSMYLCASSLPGQNIQYFGAGTRLSVL.

The chain uses TRBV12-3 or TRBV12-4 and TRBJ1-1, with unresolved D. The CDR3 runs to 15 residues. V gave up 4 bases and J gave up 6 bases, with 18 bases separating them. The CDR3 loop reads CASSSASGLTPEAFF. The DNA for the CDR3 is TGTGCCAGCAGTTCCGCTAGCGGGCTTACTCCTGAAGCTTTCTTT.

This CDR3 is CASNALAIYEQYF. As DNA, the CDR3 is TGTGCCAGCAACGCCCTCGCAATCTACGAGCAGTACTTC. This chain connects TRBV28 to TRBJ2-7; no clear D gene. This CDR3 contains 13 residues. Germline CDR1 and CDR2: MDHEN and SYDVKM. V lost 7 bases and J lost 3, with 13 bases in between.